The entry below gives a single T cell receptor (beta chain) sequence along with its context. Each individual provided 1 to 8 samples (taken pretreatment and on-treatment). The germline V gene encodes CDR1 SGHRS and CDR2 YFSETQ. Germline trimming cut 5 bases from V and 6 bases from J; bases unmatched to any gene: 6. The CDR3 runs to 13 residues. This specimen comes from a study of PD-L1 blockade in urothelial cancer. About the research overall: Starting around 2014, patients were given atezolizumab (1,200 mg intravenously every 3 weeks). Each blood sample yielded a median of 141,255 T cells. In terms of prior chemotherapy, patients had received 0 to 3 regimens.

This table comes from immunoSEQ multiplex PCR, and its TCRdb copy is limited to in-frame clones, with some not included. The top ten hold roughly 4.8% of the sample, which has about 72,000 clones, approximately 80% seen once. This chain links TRBV5-1 with TRBJ2-7, with TRBD2 matching 9 bases. The clonotype was recovered from a man aged 65 to 79 with urothelial cancer. The sample consisted of PBMCs, taken around atezolizumab (anti-PD-L1) treatment. The CDR3 loop reads CASSQGLASEQYF. The CDR3 nucleotides are TGCGCCAGCAGTCAGGGACTAGCCTCCGAGCAGTACTTC.